This T cell receptor (beta chain) was obtained from a study of human T cells and chemical hapten exposure. Study results and limitations: Expanded TCRs formed significantly more large CDR3 similarity clusters than controls.

This clonotype was recorded many times. Its antigen is unidentified. Documented time point: pre-sensitization, week 0. Regarding treatment: therapeutic diphenylcyclopropenone sensitization with weekly scalp DPC. Sequencing started from total RNA isolated from unfractionated whole blood. Germline CDR1 and CDR2: MNHEY and SVGEGT. The CDR3 has 18 residues. Trimming cost V 5 bases and J 0 bases; bases outside gene matches: 12. Each CDR3 protein gets one entry after TCRdb re-called the RACE reads with MiXCR. The table lists almost 35,000 distinct CDR3 sequences, about a tenth of them singletons. This specimen consisted of whole blood, obtained in connection with sensitization to the hapten diphenylcyclopropenone (DPC). The rearrangement joins TRBV6-2 or TRBV6-3 to TRBJ2-1; 8 nucleotides align to TRBD2. This TCR came from a man between 45 and 60 years old with alopecia areata. Some clones in this sample may be carry-over from other donors' samples. CDR3 protein: CASSAPRVLAGSYNEQFF. DNA of the CDR3: TGTGCCAGCAGTGCGCCCCGGGTCCTAGCGGGCTCCTACAATGAGCAGTTCTTC.